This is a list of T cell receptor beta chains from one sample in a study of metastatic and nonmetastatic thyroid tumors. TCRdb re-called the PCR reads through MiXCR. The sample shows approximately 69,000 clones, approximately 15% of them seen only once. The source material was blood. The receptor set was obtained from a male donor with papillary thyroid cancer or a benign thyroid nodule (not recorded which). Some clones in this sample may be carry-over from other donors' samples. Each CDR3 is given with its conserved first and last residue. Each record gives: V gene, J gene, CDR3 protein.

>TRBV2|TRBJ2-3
CARSVGLAGGPVSSTDTQYF
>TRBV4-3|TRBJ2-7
CASSQAYVGGASYEQYF
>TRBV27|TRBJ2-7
CASSLGRWLLNEQYF
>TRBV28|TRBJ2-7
CASRPNPTGAYEQYF
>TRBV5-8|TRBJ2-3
CASSFFTGTSGRADTQYF
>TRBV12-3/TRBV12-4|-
CASSLEWAFF
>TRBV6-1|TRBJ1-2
CASSPWGSGGYTF
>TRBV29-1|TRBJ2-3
CSAAQLSGRDTQYF
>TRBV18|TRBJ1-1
CASSLNRDNTEAFF
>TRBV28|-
CASRQPGTDLRNEQFF
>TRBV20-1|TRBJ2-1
CSARVDGRGSYNEQFF
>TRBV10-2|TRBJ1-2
CASSESAPGIGGSYGYTF
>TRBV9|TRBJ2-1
CASSRQPSGSGTDEQFF
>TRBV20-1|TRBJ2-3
CILSGEITQYF
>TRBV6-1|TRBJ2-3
CARSEAASGRFGDTQYF
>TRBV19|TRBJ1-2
CASSTLPGQNYGYTF
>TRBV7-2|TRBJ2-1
CASSSSRTSGSRDEQFF
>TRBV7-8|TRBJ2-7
CASSLDSGGGTYEQYF
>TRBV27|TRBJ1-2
CASSLRGQAYGYTF
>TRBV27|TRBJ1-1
CASIPAWNTEAFF
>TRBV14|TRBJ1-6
CASSQDAGVNSPLHF
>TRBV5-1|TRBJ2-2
CASSLASAGESGELFF
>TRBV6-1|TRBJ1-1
CASTEMGMNTEAFF
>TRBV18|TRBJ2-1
CASSPPGGGGRYNEQFF